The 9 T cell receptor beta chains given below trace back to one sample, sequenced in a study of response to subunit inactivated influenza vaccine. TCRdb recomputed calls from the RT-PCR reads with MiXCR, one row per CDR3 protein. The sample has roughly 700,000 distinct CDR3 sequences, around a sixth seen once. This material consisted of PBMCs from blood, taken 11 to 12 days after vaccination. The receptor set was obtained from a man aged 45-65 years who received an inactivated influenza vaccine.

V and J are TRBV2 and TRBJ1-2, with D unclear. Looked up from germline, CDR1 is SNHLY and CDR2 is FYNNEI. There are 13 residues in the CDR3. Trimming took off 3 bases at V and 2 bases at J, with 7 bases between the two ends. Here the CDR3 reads CASSEAANYGYTF. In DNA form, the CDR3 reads TGTGCCAGCAGTGAGGCAGCAAACTATGGCTACACCTTC.

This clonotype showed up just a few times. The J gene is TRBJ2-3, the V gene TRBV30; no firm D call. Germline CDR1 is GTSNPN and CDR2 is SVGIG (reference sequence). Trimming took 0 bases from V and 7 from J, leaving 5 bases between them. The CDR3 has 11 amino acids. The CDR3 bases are TGTGCCTGGAGTGTCGGAAATACGCAGTATTTT. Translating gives CAWSVGNTQYF.

CDR3 region: CASSHLDDEQFF. The DNA of the CDR3 is TGTGCCAGCAGCCACTTAGACGATGAGCAGTTCTTC. The chain links TRBV14 to TRBJ2-1; unclear D gene. V shed 3 bases and J shed 8 bases, with 8 bases lying between them. CDR3 length: 12 amino acids. CDR1 and CDR2 from the germline V gene are SGHDN and FVKESK.

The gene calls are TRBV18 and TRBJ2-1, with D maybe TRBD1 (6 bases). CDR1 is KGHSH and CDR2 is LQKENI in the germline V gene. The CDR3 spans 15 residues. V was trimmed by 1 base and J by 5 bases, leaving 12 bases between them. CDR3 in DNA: TGTGCCAGCTCACCACAGGGACAAACTCACAATGAGCAGTTCTTC. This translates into CASSPQGQTHNEQFF.

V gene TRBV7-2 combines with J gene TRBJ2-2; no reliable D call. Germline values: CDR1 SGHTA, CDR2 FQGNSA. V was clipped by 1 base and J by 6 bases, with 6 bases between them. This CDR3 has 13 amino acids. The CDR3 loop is CASSLGYPGELFF. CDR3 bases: TGTGCCAGCAGCTTAGGGTACCCCGGGGAGCTGTTTTTT.

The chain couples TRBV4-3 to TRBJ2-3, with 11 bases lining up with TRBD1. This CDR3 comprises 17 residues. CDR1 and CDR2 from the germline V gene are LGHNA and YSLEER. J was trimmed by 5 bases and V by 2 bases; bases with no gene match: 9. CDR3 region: CASSQTSGTGGVDTQYF. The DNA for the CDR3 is TGCGCCAGCAGCCAAACCTCCGGGACAGGGGGAGTAGATACGCAGTATTTT.

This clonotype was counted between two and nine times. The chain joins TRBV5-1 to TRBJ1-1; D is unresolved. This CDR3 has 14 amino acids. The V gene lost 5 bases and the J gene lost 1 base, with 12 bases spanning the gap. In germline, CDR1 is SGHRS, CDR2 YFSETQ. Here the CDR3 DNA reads TGCGCCAGCAGACGGGTTACAGCGAACACTGAAGCTTTCTTT. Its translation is CASRRVTANTEAFF.

DNA for the CDR3: TGCAGTGCAGGGACTAGCGGGAGTTATACGCAGTATTTT. Protein: CSAGTSGSYTQYF. J is TRBJ2-3 and V is TRBV20-1; 14 positions match TRBD2. The CDR3 covers 13 residues. J gave up 7 bases and V 6 bases, and 3 bases lay outside the gene matches. Germline assignment: CDR1 DFQATT and CDR2 SNEGSKA (reference sequence).

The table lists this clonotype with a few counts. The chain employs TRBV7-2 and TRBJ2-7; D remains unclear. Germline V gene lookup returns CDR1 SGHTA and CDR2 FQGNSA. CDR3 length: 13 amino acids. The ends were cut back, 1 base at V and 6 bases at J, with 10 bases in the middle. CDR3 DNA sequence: TGTGCCAGCAGCTTAGGAAGCCCGGGCGAGCAGTACTTC. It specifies CASSLGSPGEQYF. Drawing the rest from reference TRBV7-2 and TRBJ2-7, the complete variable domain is GAGVSQSPSNKVTEKGKDVELRCDPISGHTALYWYRQSLGQGLEFLIYFQGNSAPDKSGLPSDRFSAERTGGSVSTLTIQRTQQEDSAVYLCASSLGSPGEQYFGPGTRLTVT.